Presented here are 4 T cell receptor beta chains from one specimen sequenced in a study of T cells in women clearing cervical HPV infection (dated by TCRdb to the late 2010s). Library creation used the immunoSEQ multiplex PCR assay. TCRdb carries this immuneACCESS record with in-frame sequences only. Its versions omit some clonotypes, under half of them owing to an unresolved V gene in the studies checked, with the rest unexplained. This sample's table has entries for around 18,000 clones. The ten largest make up 10% to 13% of the sample. The sample consisted of blood buffy coat. Receptors originate from a woman between 18 and 69 years old with a cervical HPV16 infection that either progressed to CIN3+ or cleared (not recorded which).

On this clone itself: The CDR3 end lies 3 residues beyond the end of the read and is filled in from the germline J gene. This chain links TRBV19 with TRBJ1-5; no reliable D call. V dropped 3 bases and J dropped 1 base, with 13 bases sitting between them. This CDR3 region has 16 residues. The germline CDR1 and CDR2 sequences are LNHDA and SQIVND (reference sequence). The covered CDR3 bases are TGTGCCAGTAGTATCTCGGGGTTCTCAAGCAATCAGCCC. It codes for CASSISGFSSNQP. The complete CDR3 reads CASSISGFSSNQPQHF.

As regards this clone: The read terminates 3 residues before the CDR3 end, so the remaining end is supplied by the germline J gene. The chain links TRBV5-1 to TRBJ2-1; either TRBD1 or TRBD2 may fit D (5 bases each). V lost 0 bases and J lost 5, with 12 bases in between. The CDR3 sequence is 15 residues long. Looked up from germline, CDR1 is SGHRS and CDR2 is YFSETQ. The sequenced part of the CDR3 DNA is TGCGCCAGCAGCTTGGTGGCAGGGAGCGACAATGAG. This sequence encodes CASSLVAGSDNE. The CDR3 as a whole reads CASSLVAGSDNEQFF.

Regarding this clone: Sequencing ends 3 residues short of the CDR3 end; the germline J gene provides the rest. The genes are TRBV5-4 and TRBJ1-2; 9 bases are shared with TRBD1. V shed 4 bases and J 6 bases; nucleotides not matched to a gene: 4. CDR3 length: 13 residues. Germline values: CDR1 SGHNT, CDR2 YYREEE (reference sequence). CDR3 DNA, as far as it was read: TGTGCCAGCAGCCCGGACAGGGGCAATGGC. It yields the protein CASSPDRGNG. The entire CDR3 is CASSPDRGNGYTF.

For this clone: Compared with germline, one end of the junction differs, possibly owing to a read error. The read falls 3 residues short of the CDR3 end, and the missing part is taken from the germline J gene. Other nucleotide sequences from this sample produce the same CDR3. V and J are TRBV20-1 and TRBJ1-3, with 8 bases that match TRBD1. From germline, CDR1 is DFQATT and CDR2 SNEGSKA (reference sequence). This CDR3 is built from 14 residues. CDR3 protein: CSASDRANGNTIYF. Partial CDR3 DNA: TGCAGTGCTTCGGACAGGGCCAATGGAAACACG.